These 14 T cell receptor beta chains originate from one sample sequenced in a study of blood T cell repertoires in COVID-19. The repertoire was sequenced with immunoSEQ multiplex PCR; TCRdb's copy has only in-frame clones and lacks some. Found here are 250,000 to 300,000 clones, approximately 87% of them singletons; the top ten hold roughly 1.6%. The material sequenced was peripheral blood. These receptors were obtained from a woman aged 40 to 50 who had recovered from COVID-19.

In nucleotides, the CDR3 is TGCGCCAGCAGCGGACAGGGGGGGAACACTGAAGCTTTCTTT. Translation: CASSGQGGNTEAFF. V usage is TRBV5-1 and J usage is TRBJ1-1; TRBD1 aligns across 10 bases. The CDR3 sequence is 14 residues long. Per the germline V gene, CDR1 is SGHRS and CDR2 is YFSETQ. After removal of 4 bases from V and 1 base from J, the junction contained 1 base not matched to a gene. The entire variable domain, with the rest obtained from reference TRBV5-1 and TRBJ1-1, is as follows: KAGVTQTPRYLIKTRGQQVTLSCSPISGHRSVSWYQQTPGQGLQFLFEYFSETQRNKGNFPGRFSGRQFSNSRSEMNVSTLELGDSALYLCASSGQGGNTEAFFGQGTRLTVV.

Notes on this clone: One end of the junction fails to match germline, which may point to a read error. This chain links TRBV5-1 with TRBJ2-1; perhaps TRBD2 as D (7 bases). The CDR3 length is 16 residues. Germline V gene sequence: CDR1 SGHRS, CDR2 YFSETQ. Written as DNA, the CDR3 is TGCGCCAGCACCTTGGGGGGCGGGGGCCTCTACAATGAGCAGTTCTTC. Its protein product is CASTLGGGGLYNEQFF.

V is TRBV20-1 and J is TRBJ2-7; no clear D. Germline loops: CDR1 DFQATT, CDR2 SNEGSKA (reference sequence). The CDR3 loop spans 14 amino acids. V was cut by 3 bases and J by 3 bases, with 15 bases left in between. CDR3 sequence (DNA): TGCAGTGCTAGTGTCATGCCAGGAATCTACGAGCAGTACTTC. Protein product: CSASVMPGIYEQYF.

V usage is TRBV7-9 and J usage is TRBJ2-2; D may be TRBD1 (6 bases). Trimming took off 4 bases at V and 0 bases at J, with 12 bases between the two ends. CDR3 length: 16 amino acids. CDR1 is SEHNR and CDR2 is FQNEAQ in the germline V gene (reference sequence). CDR3 DNA sequence: TGTGCCAGCAGCTCATTACAGGGTCCGAACACCGGGGAGCTGTTTTTT. Its protein is CASSSLQGPNTGELFF.

The rearrangement joins TRBV3-1 (or the pseudogene TRBV3-2) to TRBJ1-2; TRBD1 matches 8 bases. Germline assignment: CDR1 LGHDT and CDR2 YNNKEL (reference sequence). V lost 0 bases, J lost 8 bases, and 8 bases stayed unmatched. The CDR3 is 15 amino acids. The CDR3 is CASSQDMTGAHGYTF. The CDR3 DNA is TGTGCCAGCAGCCAAGATATGACAGGGGCGCACGGCTACACCTTC.

This chain uses TRBV5-1 with TRBJ1-1; D gene unclear. The germline gives CDR1 SGHRS, CDR2 YFSETQ. V lost 4 bases, J lost 6 bases, and 19 bases lay in between. The CDR3 contains 15 residues. The CDR3 region has the DNA TGCGCCAGCAGCCTCCTACAGTTAAGGTGGTCTGAAGCTTTCTTT. Translation gives CASSLLQLRWSEAFF.

The chain is built from TRBV6-5 and TRBJ1-2; 7 nucleotides match TRBD1. The ends lost 6 bases at V and 8 bases at J; junction bases unmatched: 12. CDR1 and CDR2 (germline): MNHEY, SVGAGI. This CDR3 spans 14 amino acids. The CDR3, as DNA: TGTGCCAGCAGGAGTCGACAGGGTGGAGGCGGCTACACCTTC. Translated: CASRSRQGGGGYTF.

The CDR3 DNA is TGTGCCAGCAGCCAAGATAGGAACAGGGGTAACACTGAAGCTTTCTTT. As protein: CASSQDRNRGNTEAFF. This chain joins TRBV14 and TRBJ1-1, with 7 bases matching TRBD1. J was trimmed by 2 bases and V by 0 bases; bases with no gene match: 6. The V gene's germline CDR1 is SGHDN and CDR2 FVKESK. The CDR3 spans 16 residues.

The rearrangement joins TRBV27 to TRBJ1-6; D is ambiguous. Germline CDR1 MNHEY, CDR2 SMNVEV (reference sequence). CDR3 size: 13 residues. V was shortened by 4 bases and J by 10 bases, with 11 bases between the two germline ends. CDR3 protein: CASSWHGESPLHF. DNA of the CDR3: TGTGCCAGCAGTTGGCATGGGGAGTCACCCCTCCACTTT.

This clone was recorded once. This rearrangement joins TRBV6-5 to TRBJ2-2; D ambiguous. This CDR3 is built from 14 residues. Trimming left V 7 bases short and J 2 bases short, with 11 bases between. Germline assignment: CDR1 MNHEY and CDR2 SVGAGI. For the CDR3, the DNA is TGTGCCAGCAAGGAGTCAACAAACACCGGGGAGCTGTTTTTT. This codes for CASKESTNTGELFF.

This clone was observed a few times. This chain links TRBV7-8 with TRBJ1-4, with a possible D match to TRBD1 (5 bases). The CDR3 length is 15 residues. Trimming shortened V by 3 bases and J by 3 bases, and 11 bases separated the two germline ends. In germline, CDR1 is SGHVS, CDR2 FQNEAQ. CDR3 sequence: CASSFLGEANEKLFF. The CDR3 DNA reads TGTGCCAGCAGCTTCTTGGGGGAGGCTAATGAAAAACTGTTTTTT.

This clone has only a few counts. The V and J genes are TRBV3-1 (or the pseudogene TRBV3-2) and TRBJ2-7; no firm D call. This CDR3 is built from 12 residues. Germline assignment: CDR1 LGHDT and CDR2 YNNKEL (reference sequence). V lost 0 bases to trimming and J lost 6 bases, with 6 bases between them. CDR3 protein: CASSQDPSEQYF. The CDR3 DNA follows: TGTGCCAGCAGCCAAGATCCCAGCGAGCAGTACTTC.

V gene TRBV27 combines with J gene TRBJ2-7; no firm D call. With 6 bases removed from V and 7 bases from J, the gap between germline ends came to 10 bases. Germline V gives CDR1 MNHEY, CDR2 SMNVEV (reference sequence). This CDR3 is 11 amino acids long. The CDR3: CASSPGWEQYF. CDR3 bases: TGTGCCAGCAGCCCGGGTTGGGAGCAGTACTTC.

The J gene is TRBJ2-5, the V gene TRBV19; TRBD2 is a possible D gene (6 bases). CDR3 size: 14 residues. Germline CDR1 and CDR2: LNHDA and SQIVND (reference sequence). Trimming took off 4 bases at V and 5 bases at J, with 14 bases between the two ends. CDR3 sequence reads: CASSTRSGGETQYF. The CDR3 bases are TGTGCCAGTAGTACCCGGTCCGGAGGGGAGACCCAGTACTTC.